The 18 T cell receptor beta chains presented below share a single source sample, sequenced in a study of shared clonotypes between healthy human individuals. It was CD45RO-negative cells, positively selected for CCR7, that made up naive CD8 cells, with terminally differentiated effector memory CD45RA+ cells excluded. The repertoire was sequenced with immunoSEQ multiplex PCR; TCRdb's copy has only in-frame clones and lacks some. The repertoire has 2 million or so clones, around 96% of them found once; the top ten carry about 1.1%. The sequenced sample was naive CD8+ T cells sorted from blood. Every receptor here comes from a man between 18 and 35 years old in good health.

This clone was counted a single time. This chain links TRBV4-1 with TRBJ1-1; D gene uncertain. The V end was cut by 4 bases, the J end by 7 bases, with 22 bases between. This CDR3 spans 16 amino acids. Per the germline V gene, CDR1 is MGHRA and CDR2 is YSYEKL. DNA for the CDR3: TGCGCCAGCAGCCCTCCCCGTTACAGCATGTTTTTTGAAGCTTTCTTT. It codes for CASSPPRYSMFFEAFF.

The rearrangement joins TRBV7-6 to TRBJ2-7, with 7 bases fitting TRBD2. The CDR3 runs to 16 residues. The V gene end was trimmed by 4 bases and the J gene end by 5 bases; junction bases not matched to a gene: 14. In germline, CDR1 is SGHVS, CDR2 FNYEAQ. CDR3 in amino acids: CASSSTLGEGIDEQYF. In DNA, the CDR3 is TGTGCCAGCAGCTCAACCCTAGGGGAGGGGATAGACGAGCAGTACTTC.

The chain recombines TRBV5-4 with TRBJ1-2; 7 bases line up with TRBD1. The CDR3 is made up of 14 amino acids. Germline trimming cut 4 bases from V and 6 bases from J; bases unmatched to any gene: 9. Germline assignment: CDR1 SGHNT and CDR2 YYREEE (reference sequence). Here the CDR3 reads CASSPDREGDGYTF. CDR3 coding DNA: TGTGCCAGCAGCCCTGACAGGGAGGGGGATGGCTACACCTTC.

The gene calls are TRBV27 and TRBJ2-5, with D perhaps TRBD1 (7 bases). CDR1 MNHEY and CDR2 SMNVEV come from the germline V gene (reference sequence). Trimming stripped 6 bases from V and 6 bases from J, with 17 bases between. The CDR3 has 14 residues. CDR3 amino acids: CASSQQGRLQTQYF. The CDR3 coding sequence is TGTGCCAGCAGCCAACAGGGGAGGTTGCAGACCCAGTACTTC.

The chain joins TRBV4-2 to TRBJ2-3; D is uncertain. The length of the CDR3 is 15 residues. CDR1 and CDR2 from the germline V gene are LGHNA and YNFKEQ. With 2 bases removed from V and 2 bases from J, the gap between germline ends came to 11 bases. CDR3 in amino acids: CASSQLIGDTDTQYF. As DNA, the CDR3 is TGTGCCAGCAGCCAATTGATCGGCGACACAGATACGCAGTATTTT.

The chain carries TRBV21-1 and TRBJ2-5; the listed D gene, TRBD2, was not tested against the DNA. TRBV21-1 has pseudogene status. This CDR3 region has 16 residues. As DNA, the CDR3 is TGTGCCAGCAGCAAAGGGACTAGCGGGGGCCGTGAGACCCAGTACTTC. This sequence encodes CASSKGTSGGRETQYF.

The chain has TRBV10-3 and TRBJ2-7; maybe TRBD1 (6 bases). Germline values: CDR1 ENHRY, CDR2 SYGVKD. The length of the CDR3 is 15 residues. The V end was cut by 6 bases, the J end by 3 bases, with 18 bases between. CDR3: CAISEPTGGIYEQYF. The CDR3 DNA follows: TGTGCCATCAGCGAACCGACAGGCGGTATCTACGAGCAGTACTTC.

This clone has just one count. The chain employs TRBV2 and TRBJ2-1; possible D gene TRBD1, 5 bases. The CDR3 is 14 residues long. The V gene lost 1 base and the J gene lost 8 bases, with 12 bases spanning the gap. Germline V gene data show CDR1 as SNHLY and CDR2 as FYNNEI. Written as DNA, the CDR3 is TGTGCCAGCAGTGAAGGCCAGGGTAACGATGAGCAGTTCTTC. Protein sequence: CASSEGQGNDEQFF.

V and J are TRBV7-9 and TRBJ2-3; D is uncertain. The CDR3 spans 16 residues. The ends were cut back, 5 bases at V and 0 bases at J, with 15 bases in the middle. Germline values: CDR1 SEHNR, CDR2 FQNEAQ (reference sequence). The DNA for the CDR3 is TGTGCCAGCAGCAACAGAACAGCTATTAGCACAGATACGCAGTATTTT. Its translation: CASSNRTAISTDTQYF.

This sequence joins TRBV11-2 and TRBJ2-4; weak D call: TRBD2 (5 bases). The CDR3 is 14 amino acids. The V end was cut by 5 bases, the J end by 3 bases, with 11 bases between. Germline CDR1 is SGHAT and CDR2 is FQNNGV. The DNA for the CDR3 is TGTGCCAGCAGCCCGAGGGATGACAAAAACATTCAGTACTTC. Translation gives CASSPRDDKNIQYF. The full variable domain, completed using reference TRBV11-2 and TRBJ2-4, is EAGVAQSPRYKIIEKRQSVAFWCNPISGHATLYWYQQILGQGPKLLIQFQNNGVVDDSQLPKDRFSAERLKGVDSTLKIQPAKLEDSAVYLCASSPRDDKNIQYFGAGTRLSVL.

The V and J genes are TRBV10-2 and TRBJ1-4; TRBD1 matches 7 bases. CDR1 is WSHSY and CDR2 is SAAADI in the germline V gene. V gave up 10 bases and J gave up 2 bases; unmatched junction bases: 13. CDR3 size: 16 residues. CDR3 sequence: CATAFGTVTTNEKLFF. CDR3 nucleotides: TGCGCCACCGCGTTCGGGACAGTAACGACTAATGAAAAACTGTTTTTT.

The chain uses TRBV29-1 and TRBJ2-5; either TRBD1 or TRBD2 may supply D (5 bases each). The CDR3 is 14 residues long. In germline, CDR1 is SQVTM, CDR2 ANQGSEA. Trimming stripped 6 bases from V and 5 bases from J, with 19 bases between. Here the CDR3 DNA reads TGCAGCGTCGAGGGGATTCTTAAGCGCGAGACCCAGTACTTC. This codes for CSVEGILKRETQYF. The full variable domain, rest sourced from reference TRBV29-1 and TRBJ2-5, is SAVISQKPSRDICQRGTSLTIQCQVDSQVTMMFWYRQQPGQSLTLIATANQGSEATYESGFVIDKFPISRPNLTFSTLTVSNMSPEDSSIYLCSVEGILKRETQYFGPGTRLLVL.

The chain couples TRBV11-2 to TRBJ1-5; D gene unclear. Trimming left V 5 bases short and J 3 bases short, with 20 bases between. The CDR3 contains 17 residues. Germline lookup yields CDR1 SGHAT and CDR2 FQNNGV. DNA for the CDR3: TGTGCCAGCAGCGGAGGTCTTTTAACGGGTAACAATCAGCCCCAGCATTTT. Protein: CASSGGLLTGNNQPQHF.

The genes are TRBV2 and TRBJ2-5; no definite D call. The germline V gene has CDR1 SNHLY and CDR2 FYNNEI. CDR3 size: 13 residues. Trimming pared 4 bases from V and 5 bases from J, leaving 11 bases between. The CDR3 coding sequence is TGTGCCAGCAGTGGATGGGAAACTGAGACCCAGTACTTC. Amino acid sequence: CASSGWETETQYF.

V usage is TRBV7-9 and J usage is TRBJ2-3; unclear D gene. V lost 4 bases, J lost 2 bases, and 16 bases lay in between. The CDR3 contains 16 residues. Germline CDR1 is SEHNR and CDR2 is FQNEAQ (reference sequence). This CDR3 is CASSYTSGIPTDTQYF. The CDR3 DNA reads as TGTGCCAGCAGCTATACGAGTGGAATCCCCACAGATACGCAGTATTTT.

This clone appeared once. The rearrangement joins TRBV10-3 to TRBJ2-1, with 11 bases lining up with TRBD2. The CDR3 covers 17 residues. CDR1 ENHRY and CDR2 SYGVKD come from the germline V gene. Losses at the gene ends were 10 bases for V and 1 base for J; bases not matched to a gene: 12. For the CDR3, the DNA is TGTGCCACGCTGGAGGTAGCGGGAGGGCCGTCCTACAATGAGCAGTTCTTC. It codes for CATLEVAGGPSYNEQFF.

This clone was observed once. The CDR3 nucleotides are TGTGCCAGCAGCTTTATGGGGTCGGGGGCGTGGCAAGAGACCCAGTACTTC. This codes for CASSFMGSGAWQETQYF. V gene TRBV7-2 combines with J gene TRBJ2-5; D might be TRBD1 or TRBD2, each matching 6 bases. The CDR3 is 17 amino acids. Germline V gene sequence: CDR1 SGHTA, CDR2 FQGNSA. V was clipped by 3 bases and J by 2 bases, with 19 bases between them.

This chain joins TRBV7-2 and TRBJ2-3, with TRBD2 matching 8 bases. Germline CDR1 is SGHTA and CDR2 is FQGNSA. J gave up 2 bases and V 0 bases, and 13 bases lay outside the gene matches. The CDR3 is 19 amino acids. The CDR3 loop is CASSLALNAEAGVTDTQYF. The CDR3 nucleotides read TGTGCCAGCAGCTTAGCACTTAATGCCGAAGCGGGGGTCACAGATACGCAGTATTTT.